A selection of T cell receptor beta chains follows, all from one sample in a study of shared clonotypes between healthy human individuals. The method was immunoSEQ multiplex PCR; TCRdb's version includes in-frame clones alone and lacks a portion of them. This table holds roughly 490,000 clones, less than 80% found once. Sample: PBMCs. Receptor source: a woman in her thirties or forties in good health. Some clones in this sample may be carry-over from other donors' samples. The CDR3 runs from the conserved cysteine through the conserved F or W. A D gene is named only where the DNA matches it firmly. Size values are once, few and many counts, or a class for expanded clones, and some rows have none.

clone_size	j_call	v_call	d_call	cdr3_aa	cdr3_nt
NA	TRBJ2-1	TRBV6-1	NA	CASSEEASRYDEQFF	TGTGCCAGCAGTGAAGAAGCTAGTAGGTATGATGAGCAGTTCTTC
NA	TRBJ2-7	TRBV30	NA	CAWSALGGLEQYF	TGTGCCTGGAGTGCGTTGGGGGGGCTCGAGCAGTACTTC
NA	TRBJ2-2	TRBV5-1	TRBD2	CASSLRLAENTGELFF	TGCGCCAGCAGCTTGAGGCTAGCGGAGAACACCGGGGAGCTGTTTTTT
NA	TRBJ1-2	TRBV6-5	NA	CASSNTGSLNYGYTF	TGTGCCAGCAGTAACACAGGGAGCCTTAACTATGGCTACACCTTC
NA	TRBJ2-5	TRBV6-5	TRBD2	CASSSGLAGGGETQYF	TGTGCCAGCAGTTCCGGACTAGCGGGAGGGGGAGAGACCCAGTACTTC
NA	TRBJ1-1	TRBV9	NA	CASSVSQDGEAFF	TGTGCCAGCAGCGTAAGCCAGGATGGTGAGGCTTTCTTT
NA	TRBJ1-2	TRBV5-1	TRBD1	CASSLTGTDYGYTF	TGCGCCAGCAGCTTGACCGGGACAGACTATGGCTACACCTTC
NA	TRBJ2-7	TRBV10-3	NA	CAISESSNEQYF	TGTGCCATCAGTGAGTCGTCAAACGAGCAGTACTTC
NA	TRBJ2-5	TRBV5-1	TRBD2	CASSLGASGGQETQYF	TGCGCCAGCAGCTTGGGGGCTAGCGGGGGCCAAGAGACCCAGTACTTC
NA	TRBJ2-5	TRBV11-2	NA	CASSLGLAQETQYF	TGTGCCAGCAGCTTAGGGTTGGCCCAAGAGACCCAGTACTTC
NA	TRBJ2-2	TRBV5-4	NA	CASSPSSSVSTGELFF	TGTGCCAGCAGCCCCTCATCTAGCGTGAGCACCGGGGAGCTGTTTTTT
NA	TRBJ1-5	TRBV28	NA	CASTHQARGNQPQHF	TGTGCCAGTACACACCAAGCCCGGGGTAATCAGCCCCAGCATTTT
NA	TRBJ2-5	TRBV10-3	NA	CAISESSGGDQETQYF	TGTGCCATCAGTGAGTCTTCAGGGGGGGACCAAGAGACCCAGTACTTC
NA	TRBJ2-1	TRBV5-1	NA	CASSLEGGSYNEQFF	TGCGCCAGCAGCTTGGAAGGGGGCTCCTACAATGAGCAGTTCTTC
NA	TRBJ2-5	TRBV5-1	NA	CASSSGSVSGEQYF	TGCGCCAGCAGCTCAGGGTCAGTATCCGGGGAGCAGTACTTC
NA	TRBJ2-3	TRBV10-3	TRBD2	CATRLAGGGGTDTQYF	TGTGCCACCCGACTAGCGGGAGGAGGTGGCACAGATACGCAGTATTTT
NA	TRBJ1-1	TRBV6-5	NA	CASSSEGMNTEAFF	TGTGCCAGCAGTTCGGAGGGGATGAACACTGAAGCTTTCTTT
NA	TRBJ2-7	TRBV29-1	NA	CSATGWDSRSYEQYF	TGCAGCGCCACGGGTTGGGACTCCCGCTCCTACGAGCAGTACTTC
NA	TRBJ1-1	TRBV11-2	TRBD1	CASSFGQGGTEAFF	TGTGCCAGCAGCTTCGGACAGGGGGGGACTGAAGCTTTCTTT
few	TRBJ2-6	TRBV2	TRBD1	CASSPTGVRTGANVLTF	TGTGCCAGCAGTCCTACAGGGGTCCGAACTGGGGCCAACGTCCTGACTTTC
few	TRBJ1-2	TRBV6-1	NA	CASSEIGSYGYTF	TGTGCCAGCAGTGAGATAGGGAGCTATGGCTACACCTTC
NA	TRBJ1-2	TRBV7-9	NA	CASSPGIGYGYTF	TGTGCCAGCAGCCCGGGAATCGGCTATGGCTACACCTTC
NA	TRBJ2-7	TRBV4-3	TRBD2	CASSQEAPLGLSYEQYF	TGCGCCAGCAGCCAAGAGGCCCCTCTGGGACTATCATACGAGCAGTACTTC
NA	TRBJ2-5	TRBV11-2	NA	CASSSTSPGTQYF	TGTGCCAGCAGTTCGACTAGTCCCGGGACCCAGTACTTC
NA	TRBJ2-2	TRBV11-3	TRBD1	CASSARQGIGELFF	TGTGCCAGCAGCGCCAGACAGGGCATCGGGGAGCTGTTTTTT
NA	TRBJ1-1	TRBV2	TRBD1	CASSATRGRTEAFF	TGTGCCAGCAGCGCTACCAGGGGGCGAACTGAAGCTTTCTTT
once	TRBJ1-2	TRBV6-1	NA	CASSGVPEANYGYTF	TGTGCCAGCAGTGGGGTCCCGGAAGCTAACTATGGCTACACCTTC
NA	TRBJ1-4	TRBV30	NA	CAWSPGTFNWGDEKLFF	TGTGCCTGGAGCCCCGGGACATTTAACTGGGGCGATGAAAAACTGTTTTTT
NA	TRBJ1-2	TRBV5-1	TRBD1	CASSTTGGDYGYTF	TGCGCCAGCAGCACTACAGGGGGGGACTATGGCTACACCTTC
NA	TRBJ1-1	TRBV20-1	NA	CSTSRGTEAFF	TGCAGTACTAGTAGGGGGACTGAAGCTTTCTTT
NA	TRBJ2-7	TRBV7-2	NA	CASSLLRPPGEQYF	TGTGCCAGCAGCTTATTGCGGCCCCCTGGCGAGCAGTACTTC
NA	TRBJ2-1	TRBV7-9	TRBD2	CASSPPGLAGGLNEQFF	TGTGCCAGCAGCCCCCCGGGACTAGCGGGAGGGCTAAATGAGCAGTTCTTC
NA	TRBJ1-5	TRBV18	NA	CASSPQEVRSNQPQHF	TGTGCCAGCTCACCACAAGAAGTCCGTAGCAATCAGCCCCAGCATTTT
NA	TRBJ1-3	TRBV28	NA	CASSATVFSGNTIYF	TGTGCCAGCAGTGCGACAGTTTTCTCTGGAAACACCATATATTTT
NA	TRBJ1-2	TRBV5-1	TRBD1	CASSLGRQGLYGYTF	TGCGCCAGCAGCTTGGGCCGACAGGGCCTCTATGGCTACACCTTC
NA	TRBJ1-1	TRBV27	NA	CASSLGRGNTEAFF	TGTGCCAGCAGTTTAGGAAGGGGAAACACTGAAGCTTTCTTT
NA	TRBJ2-1	TRBV5-1	TRBD2	CASSGAREYNEQFF	TGCGCCAGCAGCGGGGCGCGGGAGTACAATGAGCAGTTCTTC
NA	TRBJ2-5	TRBV29-1	NA	CSVPRVRETQYF	TGCAGCGTGCCCAGGGTTCGGGAGACCCAGTACTTC
NA	TRBJ2-6	TRBV15	NA	CATSREQGSGANVLTF	TGTGCCACCAGCAGAGAGCAGGGCTCTGGGGCCAACGTCCTGACTTTC
NA	TRBJ1-3	TRBV7-6	NA	CASSPSRNSGNTIYF	TGTGCCAGCAGCCCATCGAGGAACTCTGGAAACACCATATATTTT
NA	TRBJ2-1	TRBV27	NA	CASSSWGRGSYNEQFF	TGTGCCAGCAGTTCGTGGGGGCGGGGCTCCTACAATGAGCAGTTCTTC
NA	TRBJ2-7	TRBV19	TRBD2	CASTPSGSYEQYF	TGTGCCAGTACCCCTAGCGGGAGCTACGAGCAGTACTTC
once	TRBJ2-4	TRBV27	NA	CASSLIPQNIQYF	TGTGCCAGCAGTTTAATCCCCCAAAACATTCAGTACTTC
NA	TRBJ2-7	TRBV28	TRBD1	CASSSAHRGNEQYF	TGTGCCAGCAGTTCAGCCCACAGGGGAAACGAGCAGTACTTC
NA	TRBJ2-1	TRBV29-1	NA	CSGLNNEQFF	TGCAGCGGCCTAAACAATGAGCAGTTCTTC
NA	TRBJ2-2	TRBV5-1	NA	CASSISGSNTGELFF	TGCGCCAGCAGCATAAGCGGGTCGAACACCGGGGAGCTGTTTTTT